The clone carrying this T cell receptor (beta chain) was counted at least ten times. Its antigen is as yet unknown. Template material for amplifying TCR beta CDR3 regions consisted of RNA transcripts. During a first-round RT-PCR of the TCR CDR3, the HTBI primer set was used. One entry per CDR3 protein results from TCRdb running MiXCR on the multiplex PCR reads. The table has hundreds of thousands of distinct CDR3 sequences, roughly 16% seen once. The sample originates from a study of T cells in Graves' hyperthyroidism and ophthalmopathy. The CDR3 is 16 residues long. Germline CDR1 and CDR2: LGHDT and YNNKEL (reference sequence). Germline trimming cut 4 bases from V and 0 bases from J; bases unmatched to any gene: 6. Study-level results: In validation, the model predicted ophthalmopathy. These predictions came a median approximately six months before onset. Classification by a 13 V-J model distinguished ophthalmopathy from stable hyperthyroidism. Blood also carried most thyroid clonotypes expanded above 0.001.

The chain is built from TRBV3-1 and TRBJ1-2; TRBD1 matches at 9 bases. The origin of this receptor is a woman in her thirties with Graves' hyperthyroidism. Material for sequencing was blood. The CDR3 protein is CASSRARTGANYGYTF. CDR3 DNA: TGTGCCAGCAGCCGCGCGAGGACAGGGGCTAACTATGGCTACACCTTC.